Listed below are T cell receptor beta chains from one sample, sequenced in a study of blood T cell repertoires in COVID-19. Assay used: immunoSEQ multiplex PCR; TCRdb lists only in-frame clones, some missing. The sample includes roughly 45,000 clones, roughly 85% seen only once; the top ten take about 12%. Sequenced sample: peripheral blood. The origin of the receptors is a human donor in a cohort sampled during active COVID-19. Both conserved end residues are part of each CDR3. The D gene is left open where the match is weak. The size of a clone is reported for some rows only, either as once, few or many, or as a class for expanded clones.

CDR3 protein: CASSQDSGGAGGYTF
CDR3 DNA: TGTGCCAGCAGCCAAGATAGCGGGGGGGCGGGTGGCTACACCTTC
clone size: .
J gene: TRBJ1-2
V gene: TRBV3-1/TRBV3-2
D gene: .

CDR3 protein: CASSSRAGGYTF
CDR3 DNA: TGTGCCAGCAGTTCCAGGGCAGGCGGCTACACCTTC
clone size: .
J gene: TRBJ1-2
V gene: TRBV12-3/TRBV12-4
D gene: .

CDR3 protein: CASSTAGTGGARWYGYTF
CDR3 DNA: TGTGCCAGCAGCACGGCCGGGACAGGGGGCGCAAGGTGGTATGGCTACACCTTC
clone size: .
J gene: TRBJ1-2
V gene: TRBV9
D gene: TRBD1

CDR3 protein: CASRGTSYEQYF
CDR3 DNA: TGTGCCAGCAGGGGGACTTCCTACGAGCAGTACTTC
clone size: .
J gene: TRBJ2-7
V gene: TRBV12-3/TRBV12-4
D gene: .

CDR3 protein: CASSSRGIPNEKLFF
CDR3 DNA: TGCGCCAGCAGCTCGCGGGGGATACCTAATGAAAAACTGTTTTTT
clone size: .
J gene: TRBJ1-4
V gene: TRBV5-1
D gene: .

CDR3 protein: CASSLATGVSTGELFF
CDR3 DNA: TGCGCCAGCAGCTTGGCCACAGGGGTGAGCACCGGGGAGCTGTTTTTT
clone size: .
J gene: TRBJ2-2
V gene: TRBV5-1
D gene: TRBD1

CDR3 protein: CSVRTGVEYEQYF
CDR3 DNA: TGCAGCGTTAGGACAGGGGTTGAATACGAGCAGTACTTC
clone size: .
J gene: TRBJ2-7
V gene: TRBV29-1
D gene: TRBD1

CDR3 protein: CASSQVLGIGNEQYF
CDR3 DNA: TGCGCCAGCAGCCAAGTGCTGGGCATCGGCAACGAGCAGTACTTC
clone size: .
J gene: TRBJ2-7
V gene: TRBV4-3
D gene: .

CDR3 protein: CASSKWDREQETQYF
CDR3 DNA: TGTGCCAGCAGTAAATGGGACAGAGAACAAGAGACCCAGTACTTC
clone size: .
J gene: TRBJ2-5
V gene: TRBV6-5
D gene: TRBD1

CDR3 protein: CASSSVHKRGFANEQFF
CDR3 DNA: TGTGCCAGCAGCTCAGTCCATAAGCGGGGGTTTGCCAATGAGCAGTTCTTC
clone size: .
J gene: TRBJ2-1
V gene: TRBV7-2
D gene: TRBD2

CDR3 protein: CASSLNHREAFF
CDR3 DNA: TGTGCCAGCAGCTTAAATCACAGAGAAGCTTTCTTT
clone size: .
J gene: TRBJ1-1
V gene: TRBV7-9
D gene: .

CDR3 protein: CASRRQGLQTEAFF
CDR3 DNA: TGTGCCAGCAGACGACAGGGGTTACAGACTGAAGCTTTCTTT
clone size: .
J gene: TRBJ1-1
V gene: TRBV6-5
D gene: TRBD1

CDR3 protein: CASSLFSPSVFSYEQYF
CDR3 DNA: TGCGCCAGCAGCTTATTTAGTCCGTCGGTCTTTTCCTACGAGCAGTACTTC
clone size: many
J gene: TRBJ2-7
V gene: TRBV5-1
D gene: .

CDR3 protein: CASSQALAGGNEQFF
CDR3 DNA: TGTGCCAGCAGCCAAGCCCTAGCGGGGGGAAATGAGCAGTTCTTC
clone size: .
J gene: TRBJ2-1
V gene: TRBV14
D gene: TRBD2

CDR3 protein: CASSIWGENTEAFF
CDR3 DNA: TGTGCCAGTAGTATTTGGGGGGAAAACACTGAAGCTTTCTTT
clone size: .
J gene: TRBJ1-1
V gene: TRBV19
D gene: .

CDR3 protein: CASSLEGGGAGSLEQFF
CDR3 DNA: TGTGCCAGCAGCTTAGAGGGCGGGGGGGCCGGATCTCTTGAGCAGTTCTTC
clone size: .
J gene: TRBJ2-1
V gene: TRBV7-2
D gene: TRBD2

CDR3 protein: CSVTGRGAKNIQYF
CDR3 DNA: TGCAGCGTGACAGGGCGAGGGGCCAAAAACATTCAGTACTTC
clone size: .
J gene: TRBJ2-4
V gene: TRBV29-1
D gene: TRBD1

CDR3 protein: CASSLVGTSGHRGETQYF
CDR3 DNA: TGTGCCAGCAGCTTGGTGGGGACTAGCGGGCACCGGGGAGAGACCCAGTACTTC
clone size: .
J gene: TRBJ2-5
V gene: TRBV5-6
D gene: TRBD2

CDR3 protein: CASSMGQGGYEQYF
CDR3 DNA: TGCGCCAGCAGCATGGGACAGGGGGGCTACGAGCAGTACTTC
clone size: .
J gene: TRBJ2-7
V gene: TRBV4-1
D gene: TRBD1

CDR3 protein: CASSSRDRGVQQYF
CDR3 DNA: TGTGCCAGCAGCTCCCGGGACAGGGGCGTCCAGCAGTACTTC
clone size: once
J gene: TRBJ2-7
V gene: TRBV5-4
D gene: TRBD1

CDR3 protein: CASSPTTSFGEQFF
CDR3 DNA: TGCGCCAGCAGCCCAACAACTTCCTTCGGGGAGCAGTTCTTC
clone size: .
J gene: TRBJ2-1
V gene: TRBV5-1
D gene: .

CDR3 protein: CSVGQGRTEAFF
CDR3 DNA: TGCAGCGTCGGACAGGGTAGGACTGAAGCTTTCTTT
clone size: .
J gene: TRBJ1-1
V gene: TRBV29-1
D gene: TRBD1

CDR3 protein: CASSPTGGGPDTQYF
CDR3 DNA: TGTGCCAGCAGTCCGACAGGGGGAGGACCAGATACGCAGTATTTT
clone size: .
J gene: TRBJ2-3
V gene: TRBV6-6
D gene: TRBD1

CDR3 protein: CASSSDRGQPQHF
CDR3 DNA: TGTGCCAGCAGCTCCGACAGGGGTCAGCCCCAGCATTTT
clone size: .
J gene: TRBJ1-5
V gene: TRBV14
D gene: TRBD1

CDR3 protein: CASRGHTNSPLHF
CDR3 DNA: TGTGCCAGCAGAGGACATACTAATTCACCCCTCCACTTT
clone size: .
J gene: TRBJ1-6
V gene: TRBV28
D gene: .

CDR3 protein: CASSIDRYQETQYF
CDR3 DNA: TGTGCCAGTAGTATAGACAGGTACCAAGAGACCCAGTACTTC
clone size: .
J gene: TRBJ2-5
V gene: TRBV19
D gene: .

CDR3 protein: CASSRAAGKAFF
CDR3 DNA: TGCGCCAGCAGTAGGGCGGCGGGGAAAGCTTTCTTT
clone size: .
J gene: TRBJ1-1
V gene: TRBV10-1
D gene: .

CDR3 protein: CASSQTSDSLGYGYTF
CDR3 DNA: TGTGCCAGCTCACAAACCTCGGACAGTCTAGGGTATGGCTACACCTTC
clone size: .
J gene: TRBJ1-2
V gene: TRBV18
D gene: .

CDR3 protein: CAISKDENYGYTF
CDR3 DNA: TGTGCCATCAGTAAAGATGAGAACTATGGCTACACCTTC
clone size: .
J gene: TRBJ1-2
V gene: TRBV10-3
D gene: .

CDR3 protein: CASSPGVSRAVRSTEAFF
CDR3 DNA: TGCGCCAGCAGCCCCGGTGTATCCAGGGCTGTGAGGAGCACTGAAGCTTTCTTT
clone size: .
J gene: TRBJ1-1
V gene: TRBV5-1
D gene: .

CDR3 protein: CASSVGGDFGFGNTIYF
CDR3 DNA: TGTGCCAGCAGCGTAGGTGGGGACTTTGGTTTTGGAAACACCATATATTTT
clone size: .
J gene: TRBJ1-3
V gene: TRBV9
D gene: .

CDR3 protein: CASSQEVSGGYTGELFF
CDR3 DNA: TGCGCCAGCAGCCAAGAAGTTAGCGGGGGGTACACCGGGGAGCTGTTTTTT
clone size: .
J gene: TRBJ2-2
V gene: TRBV4-3
D gene: TRBD2

CDR3 protein: CASSLVFGSGLEKLFF
CDR3 DNA: TGTGCCAGCAGCTTAGTTTTCGGTTCCGGTCTTGAAAAACTGTTTTTT
clone size: .
J gene: TRBJ1-4
V gene: TRBV7-9
D gene: .

CDR3 protein: CASSQDKYNEQFF
CDR3 DNA: TGTGCCAGCAGCCAAGACAAATACAATGAGCAGTTCTTC
clone size: .
J gene: TRBJ2-1
V gene: TRBV3-1/TRBV3-2
D gene: .

CDR3 protein: CASRLGQAIPEAFF
CDR3 DNA: TGTGCCAGTAGGCTCGGACAGGCAATACCTGAAGCTTTCTTT
clone size: .
J gene: TRBJ1-1
V gene: TRBV19
D gene: TRBD1

CDR3 protein: CASSPDTNYGYTF
CDR3 DNA: TGTGCCAGCAGTCCCGACACTAACTATGGCTACACCTTC
clone size: .
J gene: TRBJ1-2
V gene: TRBV12-3/TRBV12-4
D gene: .

CDR3 protein: CSVRGGIGSGSDEQYF
CDR3 DNA: TGCAGCGTTCGCGGAGGAATAGGGTCGGGGTCTGATGAGCAGTACTTC
clone size: .
J gene: TRBJ2-7
V gene: TRBV29-1
D gene: .

CDR3 protein: CATSEPGTGEETQYF
CDR3 DNA: TGTGCCACCAGTGAACCCGGGACAGGGGAAGAGACCCAGTACTTC
clone size: .
J gene: TRBJ2-5
V gene: TRBV24-1
D gene: TRBD1

CDR3 protein: CASSQTGGLTEAFF
CDR3 DNA: TGTGCCAGCAGCCAGACAGGGGGCCTCACTGAAGCTTTCTTT
clone size: .
J gene: TRBJ1-1
V gene: TRBV16
D gene: TRBD1

CDR3 protein: CASSPLPLAGANVLTF
CDR3 DNA: TGTGCCAGCAGCCCCCTCCCCCTTGCTGGGGCCAACGTCCTGACTTTC
clone size: .
J gene: TRBJ2-6
V gene: TRBV7-2
D gene: .

CDR3 protein: CASSPDIKGNEQYF
CDR3 DNA: TGTGCCAGCAGCCCGGACATAAAGGGAAACGAGCAGTACTTC
clone size: .
J gene: TRBJ2-7
V gene: TRBV9
D gene: .

CDR3 protein: CAISERSGGRTYEQYF
CDR3 DNA: TGTGCCATCAGTGAAAGAAGCGGGGGACGGACCTACGAGCAGTACTTC
clone size: .
J gene: TRBJ2-7
V gene: TRBV10-3
D gene: TRBD2

CDR3 protein: CASSPQQGARGANVLTF
CDR3 DNA: TGTGCCAGCTCACCCCAACAGGGGGCGCGAGGGGCCAACGTCCTGACTTTC
clone size: few
J gene: TRBJ2-6
V gene: TRBV18
D gene: TRBD1

CDR3 protein: CASSFDSGDTQYF
CDR3 DNA: TGTGCCAGCAGCTTCGATTCCGGAGATACGCAGTATTTT
clone size: .
J gene: TRBJ2-3
V gene: TRBV7-9
D gene: .

CDR3 protein: CASRRSGEGSYEQYF
CDR3 DNA: TGTGCCAGCAGAAGATCAGGGGAGGGTAGCTACGAGCAGTACTTC
clone size: .
J gene: TRBJ2-7
V gene: TRBV6-5
D gene: .

CDR3 protein: CASMGGGNYGYTF
CDR3 DNA: TGTGCCTCCATGGGGGGAGGTAACTATGGCTACACCTTC
clone size: once
J gene: TRBJ1-2
V gene: TRBV19
D gene: .